This entry describes one T cell receptor beta chain. The sample belongs to a study of blood T cell repertoires in COVID-19. On the study more broadly: Spain, Italy and the United States supplied samples that represented acute and convalescent COVID-19. The analysed material was cDNA or gDNA that came from T cells, B-cell-depleted T cells, or PBMCs.

Per the authors' pipeline: Reference gene primer amplification yielded estimated nucleated cell counts. The assay was immunoSEQ multiplex PCR, and TCRdb's table has in-frame clones only and misses some. V and J calls and clone size follow that table, whereas D and trimming were derived from the DNA. Here the sample spans approximately 150,000 clones, about 87% being singletons. V shed 3 bases and J 10 bases; nucleotides not matched to a gene: 17. CDR3 length: 18 residues. Germline CDR1 is SGHAT and CDR2 is FQNNGV. Material: peripheral blood. The rearrangement uses TRBV11-2 and TRBJ1-4, with 10 positions matching TRBD1. The TCR was taken from a woman between 45 and 65 years old with acute or convalescent COVID-19. As DNA, the CDR3 is TGTGCCAGCAGCTTTTTTAACGCTAGACAGGGGGCGCGTAGAAAACTGTTTTTT. Translation gives CASSFFNARQGARRKLFF.